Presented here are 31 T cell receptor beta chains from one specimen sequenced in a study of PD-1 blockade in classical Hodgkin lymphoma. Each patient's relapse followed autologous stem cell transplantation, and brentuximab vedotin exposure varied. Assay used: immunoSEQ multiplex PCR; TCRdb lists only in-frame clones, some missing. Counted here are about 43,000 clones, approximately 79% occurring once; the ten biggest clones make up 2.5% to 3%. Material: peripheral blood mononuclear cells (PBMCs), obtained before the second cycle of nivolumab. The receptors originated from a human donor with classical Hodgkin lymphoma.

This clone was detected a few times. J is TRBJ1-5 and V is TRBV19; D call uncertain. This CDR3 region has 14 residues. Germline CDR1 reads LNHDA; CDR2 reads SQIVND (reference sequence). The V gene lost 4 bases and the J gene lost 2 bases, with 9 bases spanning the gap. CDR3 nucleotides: TGTGCCAGTAGTACCCACATTGGCAATCAGCCCCAGCATTTT. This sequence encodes CASSTHIGNQPQHF.

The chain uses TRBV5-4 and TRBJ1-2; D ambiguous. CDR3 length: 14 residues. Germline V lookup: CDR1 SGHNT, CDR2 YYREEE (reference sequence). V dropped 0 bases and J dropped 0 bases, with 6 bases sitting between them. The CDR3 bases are TGTGCCAGCAGCTTGGAAGATGCTAACTATGGCTACACCTTC. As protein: CASSLEDANYGYTF.

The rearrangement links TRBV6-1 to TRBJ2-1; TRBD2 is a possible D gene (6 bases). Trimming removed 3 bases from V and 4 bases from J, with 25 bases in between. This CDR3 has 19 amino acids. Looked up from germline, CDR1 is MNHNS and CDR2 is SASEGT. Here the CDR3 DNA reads TGTGCCAGCAGTGAGGCCACAAGAGGGGAGGTGAGGAAATACAATGAGCAGTTCTTC. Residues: CASSEATRGEVRKYNEQFF.

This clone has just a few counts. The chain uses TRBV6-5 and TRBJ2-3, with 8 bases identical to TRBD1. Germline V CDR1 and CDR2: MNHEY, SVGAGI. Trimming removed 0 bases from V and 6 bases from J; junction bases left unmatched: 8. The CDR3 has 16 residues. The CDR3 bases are TGTGCCAGCAGTTACTCGAGTTCAGGGGGCGTGGATACGCAGTATTTT. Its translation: CASSYSSSGGVDTQYF.

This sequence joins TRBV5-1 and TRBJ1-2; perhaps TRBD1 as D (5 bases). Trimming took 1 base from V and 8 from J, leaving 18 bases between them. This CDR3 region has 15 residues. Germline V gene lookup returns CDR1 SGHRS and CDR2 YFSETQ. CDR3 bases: TGCGCCAGCAGCTTGATCAGGGCCAGGGCGGAAGGCTACACCTTC. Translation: CASSLIRARAEGYTF.

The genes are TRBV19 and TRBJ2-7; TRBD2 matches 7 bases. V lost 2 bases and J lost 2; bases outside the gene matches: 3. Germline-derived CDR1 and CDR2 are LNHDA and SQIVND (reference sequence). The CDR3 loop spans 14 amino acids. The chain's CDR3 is CASSITAGPYEQYF. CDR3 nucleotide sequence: TGTGCCAGTAGTATAACAGCGGGACCCTACGAGCAGTACTTC.

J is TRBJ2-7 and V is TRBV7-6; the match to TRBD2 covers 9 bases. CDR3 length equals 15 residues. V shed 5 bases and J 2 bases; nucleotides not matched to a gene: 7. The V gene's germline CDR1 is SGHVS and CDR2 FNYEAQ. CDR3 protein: CASSSVLAGTYEQYF. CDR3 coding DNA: TGTGCCAGCAGCAGTGTACTAGCGGGTACCTACGAGCAGTACTTC.

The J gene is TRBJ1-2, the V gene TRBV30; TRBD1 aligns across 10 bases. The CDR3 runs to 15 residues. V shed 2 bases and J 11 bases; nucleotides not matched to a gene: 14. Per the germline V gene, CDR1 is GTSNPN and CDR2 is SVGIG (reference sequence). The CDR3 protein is CAWSNSGQGKRGYTF. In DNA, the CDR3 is TGTGCCTGGAGTAACTCGGGACAGGGGAAAAGAGGTTACACCTTC.

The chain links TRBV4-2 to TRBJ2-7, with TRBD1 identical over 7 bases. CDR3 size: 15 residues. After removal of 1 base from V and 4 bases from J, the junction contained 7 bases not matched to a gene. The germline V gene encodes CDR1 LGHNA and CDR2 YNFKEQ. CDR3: CASSQAGTEIYEQYF. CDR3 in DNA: TGTGCCAGCAGCCAAGCCGGGACAGAAATATACGAGCAGTACTTC.

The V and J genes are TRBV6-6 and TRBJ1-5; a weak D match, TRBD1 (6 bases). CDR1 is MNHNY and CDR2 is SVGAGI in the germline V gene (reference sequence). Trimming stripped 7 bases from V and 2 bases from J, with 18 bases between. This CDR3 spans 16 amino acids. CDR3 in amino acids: CASTLSGTLGNQPQHF. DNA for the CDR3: TGTGCCAGCACTTTATCCGGGACATTAGGCAATCAGCCCCAGCATTTT.

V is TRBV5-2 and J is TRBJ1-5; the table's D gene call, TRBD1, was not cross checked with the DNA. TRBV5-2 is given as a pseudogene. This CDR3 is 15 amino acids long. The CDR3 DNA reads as TGTGCCAGCAGCTGGGGACAGGGCGTTAATCAGCCCCAGCATTTT. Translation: CASSWGQGVNQPQHF.

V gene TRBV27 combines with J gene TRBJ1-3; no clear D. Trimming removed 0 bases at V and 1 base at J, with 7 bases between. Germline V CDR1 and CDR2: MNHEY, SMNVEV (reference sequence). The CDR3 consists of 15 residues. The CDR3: CASSLSYGSGNTIYF. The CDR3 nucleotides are TGTGCCAGCAGTTTATCTTATGGGTCTGGAAACACCATATATTTT.

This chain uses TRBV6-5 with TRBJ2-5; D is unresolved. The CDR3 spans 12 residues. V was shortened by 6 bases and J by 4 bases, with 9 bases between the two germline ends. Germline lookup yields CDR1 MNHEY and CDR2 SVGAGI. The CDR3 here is CASSPDGETQYF. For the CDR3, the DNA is TGTGCCAGCAGCCCCGATGGAGAGACCCAGTACTTC.

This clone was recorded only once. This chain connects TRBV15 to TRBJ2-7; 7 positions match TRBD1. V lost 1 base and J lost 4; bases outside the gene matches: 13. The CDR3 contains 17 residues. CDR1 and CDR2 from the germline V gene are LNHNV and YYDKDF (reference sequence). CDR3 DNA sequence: TGTGCCACCAGCAGAGGAAGCCGGGACAGCTATTTTTACGAGCAGTACTTC. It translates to CATSRGSRDSYFYEQYF.

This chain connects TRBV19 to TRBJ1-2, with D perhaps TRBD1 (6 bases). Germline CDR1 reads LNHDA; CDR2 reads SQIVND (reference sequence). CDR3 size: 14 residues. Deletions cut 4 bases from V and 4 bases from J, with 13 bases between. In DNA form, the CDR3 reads TGTGCCAGTAGTACCCGGACAGCCACCTATGGCTACACCTTC. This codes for CASSTRTATYGYTF.

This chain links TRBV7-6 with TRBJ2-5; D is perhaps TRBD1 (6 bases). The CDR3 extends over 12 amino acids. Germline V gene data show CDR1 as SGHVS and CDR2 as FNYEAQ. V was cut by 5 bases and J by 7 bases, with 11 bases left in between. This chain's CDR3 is CASSTIGGTQYF. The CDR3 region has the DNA TGTGCCAGCAGCACCATAGGGGGGACCCAGTACTTC.

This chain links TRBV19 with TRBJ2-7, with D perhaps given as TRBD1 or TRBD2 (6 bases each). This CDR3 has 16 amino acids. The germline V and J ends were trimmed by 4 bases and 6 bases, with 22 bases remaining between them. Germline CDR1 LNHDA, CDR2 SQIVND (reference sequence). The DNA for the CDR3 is TGTGCCAGTAGTAGGTTTGAGGGGGGCGTTCGGGGCGAGCAGTACTTC. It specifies CASSRFEGGVRGEQYF.

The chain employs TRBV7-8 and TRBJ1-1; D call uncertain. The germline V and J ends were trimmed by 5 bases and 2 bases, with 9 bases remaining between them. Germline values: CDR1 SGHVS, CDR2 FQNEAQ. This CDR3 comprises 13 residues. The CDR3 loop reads CASSITDNTEAFF. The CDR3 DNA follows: TGTGCCAGCAGCATAACAGACAACACTGAAGCTTTCTTT. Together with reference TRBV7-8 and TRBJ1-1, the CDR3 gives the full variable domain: GAGVSQSPRYKVAKRGQDVALRCDPISGHVSLFWYQQALGQGPEFLTYFQNEAQLDKSGLPSDRFFAERPEGSVSTLKIQRTQQEDSAVYLCASSITDNTEAFFGQGTRLTVV.

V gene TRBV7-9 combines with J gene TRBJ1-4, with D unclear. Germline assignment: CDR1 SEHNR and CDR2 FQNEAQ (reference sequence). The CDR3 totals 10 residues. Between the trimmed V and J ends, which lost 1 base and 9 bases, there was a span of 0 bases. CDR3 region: CASSLEKLFF. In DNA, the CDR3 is TGTGCCAGCAGCTTAGAAAAACTGTTTTTT.

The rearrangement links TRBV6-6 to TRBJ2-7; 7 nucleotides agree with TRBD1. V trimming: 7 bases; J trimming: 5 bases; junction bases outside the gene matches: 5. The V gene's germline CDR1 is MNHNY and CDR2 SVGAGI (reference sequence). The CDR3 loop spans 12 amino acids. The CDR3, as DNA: TGTGCCAGCACCCGAGACAGGGACGAGCAGTACTTC. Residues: CASTRDRDEQYF.

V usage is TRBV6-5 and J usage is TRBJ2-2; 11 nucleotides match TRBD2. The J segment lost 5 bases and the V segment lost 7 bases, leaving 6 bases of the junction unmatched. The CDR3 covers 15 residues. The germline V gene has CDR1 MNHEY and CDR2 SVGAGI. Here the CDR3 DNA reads TGTGCCAGCACTCTGACTAGCGGGATAACCGGGGAGCTGTTTTTT. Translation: CASTLTSGITGELFF.

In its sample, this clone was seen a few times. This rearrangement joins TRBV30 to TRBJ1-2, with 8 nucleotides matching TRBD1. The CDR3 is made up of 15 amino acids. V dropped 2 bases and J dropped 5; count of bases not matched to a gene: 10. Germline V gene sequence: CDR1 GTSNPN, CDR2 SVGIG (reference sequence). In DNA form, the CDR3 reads TGTGCCTGGAGTCCGGGGGGACAGGCGGGGTATGGCTACACCTTC. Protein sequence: CAWSPGGQAGYGYTF.

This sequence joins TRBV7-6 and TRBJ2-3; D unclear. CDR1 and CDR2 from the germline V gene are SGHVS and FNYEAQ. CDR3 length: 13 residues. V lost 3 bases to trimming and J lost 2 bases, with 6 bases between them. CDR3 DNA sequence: TGTGCCAGCAGCTTCAGAGTCACAGATACGCAGTATTTT. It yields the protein CASSFRVTDTQYF. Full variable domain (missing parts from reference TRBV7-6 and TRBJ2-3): GAGVSQSPRYKVTKRGQDVALRCDPISGHVSLYWYRQALGQGPEFLTYFNYEAQQDKSGLPNDRFSAERPEGSISTLTIQRTEQRDSAMYRCASSFRVTDTQYFGPGTRLTVL.

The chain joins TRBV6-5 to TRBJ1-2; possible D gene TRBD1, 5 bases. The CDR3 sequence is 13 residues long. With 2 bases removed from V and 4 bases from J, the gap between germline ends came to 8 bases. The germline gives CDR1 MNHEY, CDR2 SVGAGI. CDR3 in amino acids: CASSYPGGYGYTF. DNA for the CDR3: TGTGCCAGCAGTTACCCTGGGGGCTATGGCTACACCTTC.

Here the CDR3 reads CASRRQGSGNTIYF. CDR3 nucleotides: TGTGCCAGCCGAAGACAGGGGTCTGGAAACACCATATATTTT. This chain links TRBV27 with TRBJ1-3, with 8 bases fitting TRBD1. The CDR3 consists of 14 residues. J gave up 1 base and V 8 bases, and 4 bases lay outside the gene matches. Germline CDR1 reads MNHEY; CDR2 reads SMNVEV (reference sequence).

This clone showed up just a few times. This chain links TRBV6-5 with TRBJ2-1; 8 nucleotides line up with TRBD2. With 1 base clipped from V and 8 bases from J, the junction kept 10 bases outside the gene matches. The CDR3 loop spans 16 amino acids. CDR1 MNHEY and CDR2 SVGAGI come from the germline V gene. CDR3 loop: CASSYFLGLAGHEQFF. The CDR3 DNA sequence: TGTGCCAGCAGTTACTTCTTAGGGCTAGCGGGTCATGAGCAGTTCTTC.

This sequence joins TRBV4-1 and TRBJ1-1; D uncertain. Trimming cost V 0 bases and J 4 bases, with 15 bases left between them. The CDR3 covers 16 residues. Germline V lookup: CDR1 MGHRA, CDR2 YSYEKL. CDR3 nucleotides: TGCGCCAGCAGCCAAGATCGGTCCGTTCGGGGCACTGAAGCTTTCTTT. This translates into CASSQDRSVRGTEAFF.

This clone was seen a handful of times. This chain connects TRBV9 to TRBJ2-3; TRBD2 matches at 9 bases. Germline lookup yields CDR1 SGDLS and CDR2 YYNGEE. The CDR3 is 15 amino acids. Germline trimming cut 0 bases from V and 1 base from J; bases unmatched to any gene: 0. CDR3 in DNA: TGTGCCAGCAGCGTAGGACTAGCGGGCACAGATACGCAGTATTTT. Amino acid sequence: CASSVGLAGTDTQYF.

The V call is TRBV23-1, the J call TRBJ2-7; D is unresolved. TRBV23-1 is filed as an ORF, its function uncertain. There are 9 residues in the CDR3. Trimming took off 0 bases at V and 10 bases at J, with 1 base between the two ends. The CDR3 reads CASSQSQYF. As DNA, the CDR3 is TGCGCCAGCAGTCAATCCCAGTACTTC.

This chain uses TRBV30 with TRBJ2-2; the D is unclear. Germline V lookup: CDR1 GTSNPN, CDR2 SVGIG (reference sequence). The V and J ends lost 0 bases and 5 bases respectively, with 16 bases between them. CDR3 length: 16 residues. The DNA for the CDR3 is TGTGCCTGGAGTGTCGTACGGGCTATAGGGACCGGGGAGCTGTTTTTT. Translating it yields CAWSVVRAIGTGELFF. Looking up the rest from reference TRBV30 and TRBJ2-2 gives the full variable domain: SQTIHQWPATLVQPVGSPLSLECTVEGTSNPNLYWYRQAAGRGLQLLFYSVGIGQISSEVPQNLSASRPQDRQFILSSKKLLLSDSGFYLCAWSVVRAIGTGELFFGEGSRLTVL.

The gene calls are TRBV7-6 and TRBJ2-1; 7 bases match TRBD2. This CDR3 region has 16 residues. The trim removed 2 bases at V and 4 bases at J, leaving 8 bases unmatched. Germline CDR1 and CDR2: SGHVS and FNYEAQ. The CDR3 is CASSLKAGDAYNEQFF. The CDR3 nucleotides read TGTGCCAGCAGCTTAAAGGCGGGGGACGCTTACAATGAGCAGTTCTTC.